This T cell receptor (beta chain) was documented in a study of T cell repertoires in cytomegalovirus infection. This clonotype has ten or more counts. The germline CDR1 and CDR2 sequences are SGHTA and FQGNSA. The CDR3 contains 14 residues. The V gene lost 1 base and the J gene lost 7 bases, with 14 bases spanning the gap. MiXCR, applied by TCRdb to the reads, yields one record per CDR3 protein. The data hold more than 200,000 distinct CDR3 sequences, with around 9% observed a single time. The origin of this receptor is a human donor in good health (CMV status not recorded). Some clones in this sample may be carry-over from other donors' samples. This chain links TRBV7-2 with TRBJ2-7; tentatively, D is TRBD1 (5 bases). Sequencing was performed on PBMCs. The CDR3 DNA follows: TGTGCCAGCAGCTTAGGTCCGTCAGGGCGGGAGCAGTACTTC. Its protein is CASSLGPSGREQYF.